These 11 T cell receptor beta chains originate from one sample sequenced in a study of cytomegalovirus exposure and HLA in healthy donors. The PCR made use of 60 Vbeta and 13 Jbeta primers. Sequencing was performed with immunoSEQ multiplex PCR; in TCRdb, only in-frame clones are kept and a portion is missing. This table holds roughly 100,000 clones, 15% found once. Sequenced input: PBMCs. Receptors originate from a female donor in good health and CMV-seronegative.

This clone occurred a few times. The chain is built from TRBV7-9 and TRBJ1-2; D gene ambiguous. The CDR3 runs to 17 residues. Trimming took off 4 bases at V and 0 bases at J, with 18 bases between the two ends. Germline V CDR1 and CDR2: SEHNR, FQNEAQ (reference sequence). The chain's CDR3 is CASSSEGFRIANYGYTF. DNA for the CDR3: TGTGCCAGCAGCTCCGAGGGCTTTCGAATTGCTAACTATGGCTACACCTTC.

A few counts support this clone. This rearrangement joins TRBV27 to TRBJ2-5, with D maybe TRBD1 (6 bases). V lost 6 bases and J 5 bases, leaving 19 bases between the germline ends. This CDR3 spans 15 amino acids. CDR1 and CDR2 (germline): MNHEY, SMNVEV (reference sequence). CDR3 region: CASSIGTTKGETQYF. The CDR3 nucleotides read TGTGCCAGCAGCATCGGGACAACTAAGGGCGAGACCCAGTACTTC.

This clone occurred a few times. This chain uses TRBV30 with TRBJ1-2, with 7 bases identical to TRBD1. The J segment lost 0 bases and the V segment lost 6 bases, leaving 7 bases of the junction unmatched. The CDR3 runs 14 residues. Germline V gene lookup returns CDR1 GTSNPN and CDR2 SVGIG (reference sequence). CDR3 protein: CACHPGQTNYGYTF. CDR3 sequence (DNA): TGTGCCTGTCACCCGGGACAGACTAACTATGGCTACACCTTC.

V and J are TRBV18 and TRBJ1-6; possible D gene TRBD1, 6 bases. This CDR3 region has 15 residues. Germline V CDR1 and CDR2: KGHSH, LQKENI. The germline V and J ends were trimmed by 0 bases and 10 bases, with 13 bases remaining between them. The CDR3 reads CASSPPGSGGSPLHF. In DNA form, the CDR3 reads TGTGCCAGCTCACCACCGGGAAGCGGGGGCTCACCCCTCCACTTT.

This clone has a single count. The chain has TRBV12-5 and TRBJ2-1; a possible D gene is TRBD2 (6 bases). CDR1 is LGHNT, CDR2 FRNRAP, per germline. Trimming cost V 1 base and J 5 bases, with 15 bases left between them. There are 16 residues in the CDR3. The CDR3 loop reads CASGLGLALEDNEQFF. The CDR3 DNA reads TGTGCTAGTGGTTTGGGCCTAGCGCTAGAGGACAATGAGCAGTTCTTC.

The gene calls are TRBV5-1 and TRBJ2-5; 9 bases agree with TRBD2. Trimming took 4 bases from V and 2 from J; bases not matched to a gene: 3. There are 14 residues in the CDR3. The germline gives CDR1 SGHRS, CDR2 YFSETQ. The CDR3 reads CASSGGGAQETQYF. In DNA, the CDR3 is TGCGCCAGCAGCGGCGGGGGGGCTCAAGAGACCCAGTACTTC.

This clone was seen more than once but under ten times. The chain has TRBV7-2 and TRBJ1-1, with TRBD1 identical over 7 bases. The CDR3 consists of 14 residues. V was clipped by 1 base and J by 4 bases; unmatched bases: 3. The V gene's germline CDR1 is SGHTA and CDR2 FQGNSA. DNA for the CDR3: TGTGCCAGCAGCTTAGTACAGGGGCCCACTGAAGCTTTCTTT. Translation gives CASSLVQGPTEAFF.

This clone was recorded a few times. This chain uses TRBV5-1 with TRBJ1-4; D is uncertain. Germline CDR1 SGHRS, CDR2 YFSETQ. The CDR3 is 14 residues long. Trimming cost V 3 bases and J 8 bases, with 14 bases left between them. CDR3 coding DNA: TGCGCCAGCAGCTGGGCTCCGGGAGCCGAAAAACTGTTTTTT. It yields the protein CASSWAPGAEKLFF.

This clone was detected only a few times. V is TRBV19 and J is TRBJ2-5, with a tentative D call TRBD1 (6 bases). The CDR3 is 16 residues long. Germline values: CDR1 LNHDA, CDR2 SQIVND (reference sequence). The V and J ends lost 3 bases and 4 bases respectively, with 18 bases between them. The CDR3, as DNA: TGTGCCAGTAGTATGTCAAGCAGGGGAAGGCGAGAGACCCAGTACTTC. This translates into CASSMSSRGRRETQYF.

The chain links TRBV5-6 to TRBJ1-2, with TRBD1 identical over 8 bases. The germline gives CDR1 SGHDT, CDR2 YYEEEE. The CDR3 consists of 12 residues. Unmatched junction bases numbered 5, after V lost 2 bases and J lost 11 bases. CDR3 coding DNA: TGTGCCAGCAGCTTCGGACAGGGACAGTACACCTTC. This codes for CASSFGQGQYTF.

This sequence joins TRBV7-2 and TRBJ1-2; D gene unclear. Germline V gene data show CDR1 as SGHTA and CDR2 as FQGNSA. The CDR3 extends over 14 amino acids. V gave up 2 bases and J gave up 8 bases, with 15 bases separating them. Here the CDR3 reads CASSLTPQSEGYTF. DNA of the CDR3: TGTGCCAGCAGCTTAACCCCCCAATCGGAGGGCTACACCTTC. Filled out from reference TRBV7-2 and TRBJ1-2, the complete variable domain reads GAGVSQSPSNKVTEKGKDVELRCDPISGHTALYWYRQSLGQGLEFLIYFQGNSAPDKSGLPSDRFSAERTGGSVSTLTIQRTQQEDSAVYLCASSLTPQSEGYTFGSGTRLTVV.